This entry lists 14 T cell receptor beta chains sequenced from one sample in a study of blood T cell repertoires in COVID-19. Only in-frame clones appear in the TCRdb table, and some are missing; sequencing was by immunoSEQ multiplex PCR. The sample shows approximately 150,000 clones, 78% of them seen only once. Sequencing was performed on peripheral blood. These receptors came from an older woman with acute or convalescent COVID-19.

J is TRBJ2-3 and V is TRBV15; unclear D gene. Trimming took off 9 bases at V and 0 bases at J, with 10 bases between the two ends. The CDR3 totals 13 residues. Germline V gene lookup returns CDR1 LNHNV and CDR2 YYDKDF (reference sequence). Written as DNA, the CDR3 is TGTGCCACACGGCGGCCTAGCACAGATACGCAGTATTTT. Its translation is CATRRPSTDTQYF.

This sequence joins TRBV7-9 and TRBJ1-5; possible D gene TRBD1, 5 bases. Trimming took 1 base from V and 10 from J, leaving 11 bases between them. Germline loops: CDR1 SEHNR, CDR2 FQNEAQ (reference sequence). The CDR3 sequence is 13 residues long. The CDR3 DNA sequence: TGTGCCAGCAGCTTAGTGGGGGGTGGACCCCAGCATTTT. The encoded protein is CASSLVGGGPQHF. Using reference TRBV7-9 and TRBJ1-5 for the parts outside the CDR3, the full variable domain is DTGVSQNPRHKITKRGQNVTFRCDPISEHNRLYWYRQTLGQGPEFLTYFQNEAQLEKSRLLSDRFSAERPKGSFSTLEIQRTEQGDSAMYLCASSLVGGGPQHFGDGTRLSIL.

This sequence joins TRBV30 and TRBJ1-5; D not certain. Trimming took 2 bases from V and 0 from J, leaving 20 bases between them. CDR3 length equals 18 residues. CDR1 is GTSNPN and CDR2 is SVGIG in the germline V gene (reference sequence). CDR3 sequence (DNA): TGTGCCTGGAGTATAGAGGGATCCCTCCTCCTTAGCAATCAGCCCCAGCATTTT. It encodes CAWSIEGSLLLSNQPQHF. The entire variable domain, with the rest obtained from reference TRBV30 and TRBJ1-5, is as follows: SQTIHQWPATLVQPVGSPLSLECTVEGTSNPNLYWYRQAAGRGLQLLFYSVGIGQISSEVPQNLSASRPQDRQFILSSKKLLLSDSGFYLCAWSIEGSLLLSNQPQHFGDGTRLSIL.

The chain joins TRBV7-9 to TRBJ1-5; no reliable D call. This CDR3 has 12 amino acids. Germline-derived CDR1 and CDR2 are SEHNR and FQNEAQ (reference sequence). Between the trimmed V and J ends, which lost 1 base and 10 bases, there was a span of 8 bases. CDR3 nucleotides: TGTGCCAGCAGCTTAGGTGTTCTCCCCCAGCATTTT. Translation: CASSLGVLPQHF. The entire variable domain, with the rest obtained from reference TRBV7-9 and TRBJ1-5, is as follows: DTGVSQNPRHKITKRGQNVTFRCDPISEHNRLYWYRQTLGQGPEFLTYFQNEAQLEKSRLLSDRFSAERPKGSFSTLEIQRTEQGDSAMYLCASSLGVLPQHFGDGTRLSIL.

The chain is built from TRBV6-2 or TRBV6-3 and TRBJ1-6; D is ambiguous. The length of the CDR3 is 12 residues. V lost 4 bases to trimming and J lost 8 bases, with 6 bases between them. Germline V gives CDR1 MNHEY, CDR2 SVGEGT. CDR3 protein: CASSSGDSPLHF. The CDR3 region has the DNA TGTGCCAGCAGTTCCGGGGATTCACCCCTCCACTTT.

The genes are TRBV7-3 and TRBJ2-1; TRBD2 aligns across 11 bases. V was pared by 10 bases and J by 4 bases, with 3 bases of the junction left unmatched. This CDR3 comprises 13 residues. The V gene's germline CDR1 is SGHTA and CDR2 FQGTGA. CDR3 sequence (DNA): TGTGCCAAAGGGACTAGCGGATACAATGAGCAGTTCTTC. It is translated as CAKGTSGYNEQFF. The full variable domain, rest sourced from reference TRBV7-3 and TRBJ2-1, is GAGVSQTPSNKVTEKGKYVELRCDPISGHTALYWYRQSLGQGPEFLIYFQGTGAADDSGLPNDRFFAVRPEGSVSTLKIQRTERGDSAVYLCAKGTSGYNEQFFGPGTRLTVL.

This clone was found a few times. This chain links TRBV18 with TRBJ2-7; TRBD2 matches at 10 bases. The CDR3 spans 14 residues. V was pared by 3 bases and J by 4 bases, with 3 bases of the junction left unmatched. Germline CDR1 is KGHSH and CDR2 is LQKENI. CDR3: CASSPGTSAYEQYF. The CDR3 nucleotides are TGTGCCAGCTCACCCGGGACTAGCGCATACGAGCAGTACTTC.

Written as DNA, the CDR3 is TGTGCCAGCAATGAGATAGCGGTCGATGAGCAGTTCTTC. It encodes CASNEIAVDEQFF. The chain carries TRBV16 and TRBJ2-1; tentatively, D is TRBD2 (6 bases). The CDR3 has 13 amino acids. Germline-derived CDR1 and CDR2 are KGHSY and FQNENV. The V end was cut by 7 bases, the J end by 8 bases, with 15 bases between.

This chain connects TRBV7-9 to TRBJ2-7; 7 bases match TRBD1. Germline V gene lookup returns CDR1 SEHNR and CDR2 FQNEAQ (reference sequence). This CDR3 is built from 15 residues. The ends lost 5 bases at V and 2 bases at J; junction bases unmatched: 9. The CDR3 DNA reads as TGTGCCAGCAGCCCTAGTGGGGACAGAGCCTACGAGCAGTACTTC. Its translation: CASSPSGDRAYEQYF.

The chain has TRBV27 and TRBJ2-1; tentative D call: TRBD2 (5 bases). The germline CDR1 and CDR2 sequences are MNHEY and SMNVEV (reference sequence). The CDR3 loop spans 16 amino acids. V lost 6 bases and J lost 4, with 19 bases in between. This CDR3 reads CASSALQDWRYNEQFF. The CDR3 region has the DNA TGTGCCAGCAGCGCGCTCCAGGACTGGAGGTACAATGAGCAGTTCTTC.

This chain joins TRBV24-1 and TRBJ2-1; TRBD2 matches 13 bases. The CDR3 has 18 amino acids. V lost 2 bases to trimming and J lost 1 base; unmatched junction nucleotides: 4. Germline V lookup: CDR1 KGHDR, CDR2 SFDVKD. In DNA, the CDR3 is TGTGCCACCAGTGATTCATGGACTAGCGGGAGATCCTACAATGAGCAGTTCTTC. It specifies CATSDSWTSGRSYNEQFF.

This clone was counted once. The chain couples TRBV6-5 to TRBJ1-1; no reliable D call. The germline V gene encodes CDR1 MNHEY and CDR2 SVGAGI. Deletions cut 0 bases from V and 2 bases from J, with 4 bases between. This CDR3 contains 13 residues. This CDR3 reads CASSYSANTEAFF. The CDR3 DNA reads as TGTGCCAGCAGTTACTCAGCTAACACTGAAGCTTTCTTT.

The V and J genes are TRBV6-5 and TRBJ2-3, with 7 bases fitting TRBD1. This CDR3 has 13 amino acids. The germline CDR1 and CDR2 sequences are MNHEY and SVGAGI. V shed 8 bases and J 5 bases; nucleotides not matched to a gene: 7. CDR3 amino acids: CASPRGPGDTQYF. CDR3 DNA: TGTGCCAGCCCGAGGGGGCCTGGAGATACGCAGTATTTT.

V and J are TRBV7-2 and TRBJ2-1; TRBD2 agrees at 8 bases. CDR1 is SGHTA, CDR2 FQGNSA, per germline. The trim removed 1 base at V and 5 bases at J, leaving 7 bases unmatched. The CDR3 is 16 residues long. Here the CDR3 reads CASSLVWTGGDNEQFF. The CDR3 DNA is TGTGCCAGCAGCTTAGTTTGGACGGGAGGGGACAATGAGCAGTTCTTC.